Below are 32 T cell receptor beta chains sequenced from a single sample in a study of cytomegalovirus exposure and HLA in healthy donors. The PCR had 60 Vbeta and 13 Jbeta primers. Repertoires were generated with immunoSEQ multiplex PCR, while TCRdb's copy carries only in-frame clones and drops some. Seen here are a few hundred thousand clones, around two thirds observed once, and the top ten hold approximately 2.1%. Sequencing used PBMCs. These TCRs come from a female donor in good health and CMV-seronegative.

V gene TRBV15 combines with J gene TRBJ2-7; 8 nucleotides align to TRBD1. The CDR3 runs to 16 residues. Losses at the gene ends were 3 bases for V and 2 bases for J; bases not matched to a gene: 9. Germline V CDR1 and CDR2: LNHNV, YYDKDF (reference sequence). The CDR3 here is CATSRSWDRLTYEQYF. The CDR3 DNA follows: TGTGCCACCAGCAGGTCTTGGGACAGGTTAACCTACGAGCAGTACTTC. Based on the CDR3 plus reference TRBV15 and TRBJ2-7, the full variable domain is DAMVIQNPRYQVTQFGKPVTLSCSQTLNHNVMYWYQQKSSQAPKLLFHYYDKDFNNEADTPDNFQSRRPNTSFCFLDIRSPGLGDTAMYLCATSRSWDRLTYEQYFGPGTRLTVT.

This chain connects TRBV6-4 to TRBJ2-1; 9 bases line up with TRBD2. The germline V gene encodes CDR1 MRHNA and CDR2 SNTAGT. The V gene end was trimmed by 2 bases and the J gene end by 1 base; junction bases not matched to a gene: 12. This CDR3 has 19 amino acids. In DNA, the CDR3 is TGTGCCAGCAGTGACGAGGGGTCGCTAGCGGGAATGTCCTACAATGAGCAGTTCTTC. Amino acid sequence: CASSDEGSLAGMSYNEQFF.

This sequence joins TRBV28 and TRBJ1-5; 9 positions agree with TRBD1. This CDR3 region has 16 residues. Germline trimming cut 7 bases from V and 4 bases from J; bases unmatched to any gene: 11. Germline V CDR1 and CDR2: MDHEN, SYDVKM. The DNA for the CDR3 is TGTGCCAGCACAATACAGGGGGCTCTTTGGAATCAGCCCCAGCATTTT. Protein: CASTIQGALWNQPQHF.

This clone was picked up a small number of times. The chain carries TRBV6-6 and TRBJ2-7, with D possibly being TRBD2 (6 bases). The germline gives CDR1 MNHNY, CDR2 SVGAGI (reference sequence). The CDR3 runs to 15 residues. The V end lost 2 bases, the J end lost 2 bases, and 13 bases lay between the germline ends. The DNA of the CDR3 is TGTGCCAGCAGTTACACCGCATCTAGCGCCTACGAGCAGTACTTC. This sequence encodes CASSYTASSAYEQYF.

This clone showed up just a few times. This chain uses TRBV11-3 with TRBJ2-2; 7 bases align to TRBD1. This CDR3 contains 15 residues. Germline V gene sequence: CDR1 SGHNT, CDR2 YENEEA. The ends lost 4 bases at V and 7 bases at J; junction bases unmatched: 9. CDR3: CASSSYRDSHGELFF. Here the CDR3 DNA reads TGTGCCAGCAGCTCCTACCGGGACAGCCACGGGGAGCTGTTTTTT.

The genes are TRBV28 and TRBJ1-2, with D possibly matching TRBD1 (5 bases). Germline CDR1 and CDR2: MDHEN and SYDVKM. CDR3 length equals 13 residues. V shed 6 bases and J shed 8 bases, with 16 bases lying between them. CDR3 DNA: TGTGCCAGCAGCCTCTCCCTGGGGGGAGGCTACACCTTC. Amino acids: CASSLSLGGGYTF.

The gene calls are TRBV2 and TRBJ1-2, with D tentatively TRBD1 (5 bases). The CDR3 spans 12 residues. Germline V gene sequence: CDR1 SNHLY, CDR2 FYNNEI. The V and J ends lost 4 bases and 8 bases respectively, with 11 bases between them. The CDR3 protein is CASSGGSGGYTF. CDR3 sequence (DNA): TGTGCCAGCAGTGGGGGGAGCGGGGGCTACACCTTC.

The chain recombines TRBV7-9 with TRBJ2-5; D possibly corresponds to TRBD1 (5 bases). CDR3 length: 15 residues. The ends were cut back, 3 bases at V and 4 bases at J, with 15 bases in the middle. Looked up from germline, CDR1 is SEHNR and CDR2 is FQNEAQ (reference sequence). The CDR3 here is CASSFHIGAGETQYF. The CDR3 DNA sequence: TGTGCCAGCAGCTTCCACATTGGGGCCGGAGAGACCCAGTACTTC.

This CDR3 reads CASSQVTENTEAFF. CDR3 nucleotides: TGTGCCAGCAGCCAAGTTACAGAGAACACTGAAGCTTTCTTT. This rearrangement joins TRBV4-2 to TRBJ1-1; D unclear. The germline V and J ends were trimmed by 1 base and 1 base, with 7 bases remaining between them. The CDR3 runs 14 residues. Germline loops: CDR1 LGHNA, CDR2 YNFKEQ.

The chain employs TRBV11-3 and TRBJ2-1, with 11 bases aligning to TRBD2. CDR3 length: 18 residues. Trimming cost V 0 bases and J 0 bases; bases outside gene matches: 4. From germline, CDR1 is SGHNT and CDR2 YENEEA. The CDR3 DNA follows: TGTGCCAGCAGCTTAGACGGGACTAGCGGAAGCTCCTACAATGAGCAGTTCTTC. Its protein product is CASSLDGTSGSSYNEQFF.

This clone turned up a few times. The chain carries TRBV6-1 and TRBJ2-3; D perhaps matches TRBD1 (7 bases). The germline V gene has CDR1 MNHNS and CDR2 SASEGT. This CDR3 region has 13 residues. Trimming left V 6 bases short and J 4 bases short, with 11 bases between. For the CDR3, the DNA is TGTGCCAGCAGCGCGGGACAGCCAGATACGCAGTATTTT. Translated, it gives CASSAGQPDTQYF.

CDR3 residues: CATTRREGYNEQFF. For the CDR3, the DNA is TGTGCCACGACGCGGCGGGAGGGATACAATGAGCAGTTCTTC. The rearrangement uses TRBV6-5 and TRBJ2-1, with 9 bases fitting TRBD2. The CDR3 spans 14 residues. In germline, CDR1 is MNHEY, CDR2 SVGAGI. Trimming removed 10 bases from V and 4 bases from J; junction bases left unmatched: 8.

CDR3 amino acids: CASSQEGAGDYEQYF. Here the CDR3 DNA reads TGTGCCAGCAGCCAAGAAGGAGCGGGGGACTACGAGCAGTACTTC. The chain carries TRBV4-2 and TRBJ2-7; 8 bases map to TRBD2. The CDR3 runs to 15 residues. The V gene end was trimmed by 0 bases and the J gene end by 3 bases; junction bases not matched to a gene: 4. CDR1 is LGHNA, CDR2 YNFKEQ, per germline.

This chain joins TRBV30 and TRBJ1-2; weak D call: TRBD1 (5 bases). Looked up from germline, CDR1 is GTSNPN and CDR2 is SVGIG (reference sequence). The CDR3 runs 11 residues. Trimming shortened V by 3 bases and J by 9 bases, and 11 bases separated the two germline ends. The CDR3 region is CAWSAGLSYTF. The CDR3, as DNA: TGTGCCTGGAGCGCGGGACTGAGCTACACCTTC.

The chain combines TRBV5-4 with TRBJ2-7; possibly TRBD1 for D (8 bases). The germline gives CDR1 SGHNT, CDR2 YYREEE (reference sequence). The CDR3 length is 13 residues. Trimming left V 2 bases short and J 5 bases short, with 11 bases between. DNA of the CDR3: TGTGCCAGCAGCTTACAGGGGGGGGACGAGCAGTACTTC. It yields the protein CASSLQGGDEQYF.

V usage is TRBV11-2 and J usage is TRBJ2-1; D remains ambiguous. Per germline, CDR1 SGHAT and CDR2 FQNNGV. There are 13 residues in the CDR3. Trimming shortened V by 1 base and J by 6 bases, and 7 bases separated the two germline ends. This chain's CDR3 is CASSLGLINEQFF. The CDR3 DNA reads as TGTGCCAGCAGCTTAGGGCTCATCAATGAGCAGTTCTTC.

The V call is TRBV19, the J call TRBJ1-1; 8 nucleotides match TRBD1. V shed 6 bases and J 3 bases; nucleotides not matched to a gene: 6. CDR1 and CDR2 (germline): LNHDA, SQIVND (reference sequence). The CDR3 sequence is 14 residues long. Here the CDR3 DNA reads TGTGCCAGTAGGATTATACAGGGGGACACTGAAGCTTTCTTT. Translating gives CASRIIQGDTEAFF. The variable domain in full, with the rest retrieved from reference TRBV19 and TRBJ1-1, is DGGITQSPKYLFRKEGQNVTLSCEQNLNHDAMYWYRQDPGQGLRLIYYSQIVNDFQKGDIAEGYSVSREKKESFPLTVTSAQKNPTAFYLCASRIIQGDTEAFFGQGTRLTVV.

The chain is built from TRBV12-5 and TRBJ1-5; 12 bases align to TRBD1. V gave up 6 bases and J gave up 1 base; unmatched junction bases: 7. CDR3 length: 17 residues. Germline V gene sequence: CDR1 LGHNT, CDR2 FRNRAP. Here the CDR3 reads CASGTGTGGWSNQPQHF. CDR3 DNA: TGTGCTAGTGGAACCGGGACAGGGGGCTGGAGCAATCAGCCCCAGCATTTT.

The chain carries TRBV6-1 and TRBJ1-5, with D hard to call. Per the germline V gene, CDR1 is MNHNS and CDR2 is SASEGT. With 2 bases removed from V and 4 bases from J, the gap between germline ends came to 9 bases. This CDR3 comprises 14 residues. CDR3 DNA: TGTGCCAGCAGTGAAACCACACAGAATCAGCCCCAGCATTTT. This encodes CASSETTQNQPQHF.

This chain joins TRBV9 and TRBJ2-7; 8 bases are shared with TRBD2. V shed 0 bases, J shed 0 bases, and the junction held 11 bases outside the gene matches. The CDR3 has 18 amino acids. Germline loops: CDR1 SGDLS, CDR2 YYNGEE. Here the CDR3 DNA reads TGTGCCAGCAGCGTAGCTTCTGGGGGGCTAGCGGGCTCCTACGAGCAGTACTTC. It codes for CASSVASGGLAGSYEQYF.

V usage is TRBV4-1 and J usage is TRBJ2-5; perhaps TRBD1 as D (6 bases). Gene TRBJ2-7 matches the end of the DNA better, so the J call may be wrong. Germline V gene sequence: CDR1 MGHRA, CDR2 YSYEKL. CDR3 length equals 13 residues. Written as DNA, the CDR3 is TGCGCCAGCTCTCCGGGACAAGTCTACGAGCAGTACTTC. It codes for CASSPGQVYEQYF.

The chain has TRBV14 and TRBJ2-7, with TRBD1 as a possible D gene (5 bases). Deletions cut 8 bases from V and 9 bases from J, with 17 bases between. The CDR3 is 12 residues long. Germline V gene lookup returns CDR1 SGHDN and CDR2 FVKESK. The CDR3 DNA sequence: TGTGCCAGCGCAGGTTCGGACAACGGGCAGTACTTC. This encodes CASAGSDNGQYF.

This clone was found once. The rearrangement joins TRBV4-1 to TRBJ2-5; D perhaps matches TRBD2 (6 bases). Germline CDR1 MGHRA, CDR2 YSYEKL. Trimming removed 3 bases at V and 1 base at J, with 15 bases between. The CDR3 consists of 16 residues. CDR3 sequence reads: CASSQSGWGLQETQYF. CDR3 bases: TGCGCCAGCAGCCAGAGCGGGTGGGGCCTCCAAGAGACCCAGTACTTC.

This chain connects TRBV15 to TRBJ2-1; possibly TRBD2 for D (6 bases). Trimming took 0 bases from V and 0 from J, leaving 12 bases between them. The CDR3 runs 17 residues. Looked up from germline, CDR1 is LNHNV and CDR2 is YYDKDF (reference sequence). The CDR3: CATSRDSGPSSYNEQFF. The DNA of the CDR3 is TGTGCCACCAGCAGAGACAGCGGGCCGAGCTCCTACAATGAGCAGTTCTTC.

In DNA, the CDR3 is TGTGCCAGCAGTGAAACAGGACCACTACTTGGCTACACCTTC. Protein: CASSETGPLLGYTF. The chain joins TRBV6-1 to TRBJ1-2, with D possibly TRBD1 on 5 matching bases. The CDR3 spans 14 residues. Looked up from germline, CDR1 is MNHNS and CDR2 is SASEGT. V lost 2 bases, J lost 7 bases, and 14 bases lay in between.

The rearrangement links TRBV19 to TRBJ2-1; 9 bases align to TRBD2. CDR1 and CDR2 (germline): LNHDA, SQIVND (reference sequence). The CDR3 contains 16 residues. With V trimmed by 3 bases and J by 6 bases, 9 bases remained unmatched. The CDR3 region is CASSIRVRTSANEQFF. The CDR3 bases are TGTGCCAGTAGTATTAGGGTGAGGACTAGCGCCAATGAGCAGTTCTTC.

The genes are TRBV5-5 and TRBJ1-2; D call uncertain. The CDR3 sequence is 12 residues long. Trimming removed 3 bases from V and 6 bases from J, with 9 bases in between. In germline, CDR1 is SGHKS, CDR2 YYEKEE (reference sequence). The CDR3 nucleotides are TGTGCCAGCAGCTACGGACTGGATGGCTACACCTTC. Translated, it gives CASSYGLDGYTF. Combining the CDR3 with reference TRBV5-5 and TRBJ1-2 gives the whole variable domain DAGVTQSPTHLIKTRGQQVTLRCSPISGHKSVSWYQQVLGQGPQFIFQYYEKEERGRGNFPDRFSARQFPNYSSELNVNALLLGDSALYLCASSYGLDGYTFGSGTRLTVV.

The gene calls are TRBV25-1 and TRBJ1-3; D uncertain. This CDR3 is built from 15 residues. CDR1 is MGHDK, CDR2 SYGVNS, per germline. Trimming took 5 bases from V and 0 from J, leaving 11 bases between them. The CDR3 sequence is CASSNLGGSGNTIYF. CDR3 coding DNA: TGTGCCAGCAGTAACCTTGGAGGCTCTGGAAACACCATATATTTT.

The rearrangement links TRBV6-1 to TRBJ1-5, with 9 bases aligning to TRBD1. The CDR3 length is 18 residues. Germline V gene sequence: CDR1 MNHNS, CDR2 SASEGT. The V and J ends lost 3 bases and 0 bases, in that order; junction bases with no gene match: 9. CDR3 sequence: CASSDPGQGPYSNQPQHF. The CDR3 DNA reads TGTGCCAGCAGTGACCCGGGACAGGGACCTTATAGCAATCAGCCCCAGCATTTT.

This chain uses TRBV6-1 with TRBJ1-2; D gene uncertain. Germline CDR1 MNHNS, CDR2 SASEGT. Trimming left V 2 bases short and J 8 bases short, with 6 bases between. This CDR3 region has 11 residues. The CDR3 protein is CASSESVGYTF. CDR3 DNA sequence: TGTGCCAGCAGTGAATCGGTGGGCTACACCTTC.

V usage is TRBV9 and J usage is TRBJ2-3; 12 bases align to TRBD2. This CDR3 has 17 amino acids. Unmatched junction bases numbered 6, after V lost 0 bases and J lost 4 bases. CDR1 and CDR2 (germline): SGDLS, YYNGEE. CDR3 bases: TGTGCCAGCAGCGTAGATCTAGCGGGAGGGGTGGCAGATACGCAGTATTTT. Residues: CASSVDLAGGVADTQYF.

The gene calls are TRBV23-1 and TRBJ2-1; 10 bases are shared with TRBD2. TRBV23-1 is noted as an ORF with a role that remains uncertain. This CDR3 spans 18 amino acids. V shed 2 bases and J 1 base; nucleotides not matched to a gene: 8. CDR3 in amino acids: CASSQGAGGTPSYNEQFF. CDR3 nucleotides: TGCGCCAGCAGTCAAGGAGCGGGAGGGACCCCATCCTACAATGAGCAGTTCTTC.